This entry features one TCR beta chain sequence. Antigen unknown. This entry is derived from a study of CD8+ T cells in alopecia areata. General study findings and limits: Among the top 100, expanded CD8+ clones were significantly decreased by tofacitinib, as was scalp clonality.

Investigators isolated RNA and reverse transcribed it into cDNA to act as the sequencing template. TCRdb's copy holds only in-frame clones and misses some; the assay was immunoSEQ multiplex PCR. The table includes roughly 120,000 clones, roughly three fifths detected once. The treatment was: oral pan-JAK inhibitor, 5-10 mg twice daily. In germline, CDR1 is SQVTM, CDR2 ANQGSEA. V was pared by 5 bases and J by 0 bases, with 14 bases between. CDR3 length equals 16 residues. This receptor was obtained from a human donor with alopecia areata. The rearrangement links TRBV29-1 to TRBJ2-6, with a tentative D call TRBD1 (5 bases). Here the sequenced sample was CD4+ T cells sorted from blood, taken at week 24, from a patient treated with tofacitinib. In DNA form, the CDR3 reads TGCAGCGTTACGTCCCAGGGCCTCTCTGGGGCCAACGTCCTGACTTTC. This sequence encodes CSVTSQGLSGANVLTF.